The subject of this entry is one T cell receptor (beta chain). What this receptor recognizes is not known. Per-nucleotide qualities are absent, and no much larger clonotype sits a single base away. The collaborating institutions used their own protocols to collect whole blood in K2EDTA tubes. For TCRbeta analysis, collaborator samples were shipped as frozen whole blood, as isolated PBMCs, or as DNA extracted from either sample type. The immunoSEQ Assay, a bias-controlled multiplex PCR, was used to amplify TCRbeta CDR3 regions from genomic DNA. The study's processing was this. The number of nucleated cells in each sample was estimated from the amplification of reference gene primers within the assay. To quantify the absolute abundance of each unique TCRbeta CDR3 rearrangement, sequence reads were collapsed and filtered. For each sample, productive Simpson clonality was calculated as the square root of Simpson's diversity index over productive rearrangements. What TCRdb holds here is the immuneACCESS table cut down to in-frame rearrangements. Part of the clones is not present; checked against another copy, under half of the missing clones reflect an unresolved V gene, and the others are unexplained. For V, J and clone size, that table is used; D and trimming come from the DNA. This sample gives roughly 76,000 clones in total; more than 75% of them show up just once. Over 25% of the sample comes from the top ten.

This sample is part of a study of blood T cell repertoires in COVID-19 (dated by TCRdb to between 2020 and 2021). Regarding the study in general: The collaborator samples originated in the United States, Italy and Spain and spanned the acute and convalescent phases of COVID-19. The dataset comprised deeply sampled blood TCRbeta repertoires from subjects exposed to, actively infected with, or recovered from COVID-19. Sample metadata almost always included a de-identified subject ID, COVID-19 status, age in years and sex. The repertoires were released in a freely available public database meant as a resource for research on the immune response to SARS-CoV-2. The samples were drawn from two sources: the first 160 participants of the ongoing ImmuneRACE study, and 1,254 subjects contributed by 6 global collaborators. The material from the prospective study consisted of cDNA or gDNA derived from T cells, B-cell-depleted T cells, or PBMCs. HLA class I and class II types, where available, came from metadata supplied by the sample provider rather than from assay-based typing.

Counted from cysteine to phenylalanine, this CDR3 has 14 amino acids. Only the CDR3 DNA stays, 42 bases, in frame from base 1. V is clipped by 0 bases and J by 3 bases, and the sequence between their germline boundaries is 9 bases long. The germline V gene (reference sequence) specifies LNHNV as CDR1 and YYDKDF as CDR2. General conclusions and limits of the study: The quantity of clinical and demographic metadata differed by source and by participant and was supplied without curation.

Sequences were obtained from peripheral blood. The source is a woman of 80 years or more with active or convalescent COVID-19. The chain was built from TRBV15 and TRBJ2-7, with the identity of the D gene unclear. DNA sequence: TGTGCCACCAGCAGAGATCGCCAGAACTACGAGCAGTACTTC. Translated, this is CATSRDRQNYEQYF.